Below are 22 T cell receptor beta chains sequenced from a single sample in a study of T cell repertoires in cytomegalovirus infection. TCRdb called the reads again in MiXCR, with one record for every CDR3 protein. Of over 150,000 distinct CDR3 sequences listed, around an eighth are singletons. The source material was PBMCs. The receptors shown here come from a human donor in good health (CMV status not recorded). Some clones in this sample may be carry-over from other donors' samples.

The gene calls are TRBV19 and TRBJ1-5, with a possible D match to TRBD1 (5 bases). The V end lost 9 bases, the J end lost 2 bases, and 14 bases lay between the germline ends. Germline CDR1 reads LNHDA; CDR2 reads SQIVND (reference sequence). This CDR3 spans 14 amino acids. The CDR3 DNA reads TGTGCCAGCAAACGGGGGGTGGGCAATCAGCCCCAGCATTTT. Translating gives CASKRGVGNQPQHF.

This clonotype was seen at least ten times. The V and J genes are TRBV27 and TRBJ1-2, with D tentatively TRBD1 (5 bases). The CDR3 totals 14 residues. V was cut by 0 bases and J by 2 bases, with 7 bases left in between. Germline V CDR1 and CDR2: MNHEY, SMNVEV (reference sequence). In DNA form, the CDR3 reads TGTGCCAGCAGTTTATCTACAGGAAACTATGGCTACACCTTC. It specifies CASSLSTGNYGYTF.

This clonotype came up a few times. The gene calls are TRBV5-1 and TRBJ1-1, with D possibly TRBD1 on 5 matching bases. This CDR3 has 13 residues. Deletions cut 4 bases from V and 4 bases from J, with 11 bases between. CDR1 is SGHRS and CDR2 is YFSETQ in the germline V gene. CDR3 sequence: CASSKGQGTEAFF. DNA of the CDR3: TGCGCCAGCAGCAAGGGCCAGGGCACTGAAGCTTTCTTT.

This clonotype has a count of ten or more. The V call is TRBV6-5, the J call TRBJ1-2, with D perhaps matching TRBD1 (5 bases). Trimming took 2 bases from V and 1 from J, leaving 8 bases between them. Germline V CDR1 and CDR2: MNHEY, SVGAGI. This CDR3 has 14 amino acids. The DNA for the CDR3 is TGTGCCAGCAGTTACAGGGACGTTAACTATGGCTACACCTTC. This sequence encodes CASSYRDVNYGYTF.

This clonotype was recorded at least ten times. V gene TRBV11-2 combines with J gene TRBJ2-1; D uncertain. This CDR3 is 15 amino acids long. Germline-derived CDR1 and CDR2 are SGHAT and FQNNGV. The V end was cut by 2 bases, the J end by 5 bases, with 13 bases between. The CDR3 region is CASSLRLPGHNEQFF. The CDR3 bases are TGTGCCAGCAGCTTACGGCTTCCGGGCCACAATGAGCAGTTCTTC.

This clonotype showed up just a few times. The V and J genes are TRBV5-1 and TRBJ1-1; D possibly corresponds to TRBD1 (6 bases). The germline gives CDR1 SGHRS, CDR2 YFSETQ. The V and J ends lost 4 bases and 0 bases respectively, with 13 bases between them. The CDR3 spans 15 residues. As DNA, the CDR3 is TGCGCCAGCAGCCTCAGGACAGAGCTGAACACTGAAGCTTTCTTT. Its protein is CASSLRTELNTEAFF.

This clonotype was found a few times. The chain links TRBV28 to TRBJ1-1, with D unclear. CDR1 MDHEN and CDR2 SYDVKM come from the germline V gene. V lost 3 bases and J 4 bases, leaving 15 bases between the germline ends. There are 15 residues in the CDR3. The CDR3 DNA sequence: TGTGCCAGCAGTTTTCGTGGGCAGAGACCCACTGAAGCTTTCTTT. It specifies CASSFRGQRPTEAFF.

This clonotype has a count of ten or more. This chain connects TRBV7-3 to TRBJ2-1; 16 bases are shared with TRBD2. V shed 1 base and J 8 bases; nucleotides not matched to a gene: 2. Germline-derived CDR1 and CDR2 are SGHTA and FQGTGA. The CDR3 is 16 amino acids. CDR3 coding DNA: TGTGCCAGCAGCTTAAGGGGGACTAGCGGGAGGGATGAGCAGTTCTTC. Translated, it gives CASSLRGTSGRDEQFF.

This clonotype has just a few counts. This sequence joins TRBV7-3 and TRBJ1-1, with D tentatively TRBD1 (6 bases). V was pared by 2 bases and J by 7 bases, with 14 bases between. Germline values: CDR1 SGHTA, CDR2 FQGTGA. This CDR3 spans 14 amino acids. CDR3 in amino acids: CASSLDGGQREAFF. Here the CDR3 DNA reads TGTGCCAGCAGCTTAGATGGGGGGCAGCGTGAAGCTTTCTTT.

This clonotype was counted only a few times. The chain employs TRBV6-6 and TRBJ2-7; 8 bases map to TRBD1. Germline V gives CDR1 MNHNY, CDR2 SVGAGI (reference sequence). The ends lost 0 bases at V and 1 base at J; junction bases unmatched: 5. The CDR3 totals 16 residues. As DNA, the CDR3 is TGTGCCAGCAGTTACTCCTGGCAGGGGGCGTCCTACGAGCAGTACTTC. This codes for CASSYSWQGASYEQYF.

Notes on this clonotype: It may be a read error: a sequence one base away is much more abundant. The rearrangement uses TRBV7-3 and TRBJ2-5; D possibly matches TRBD1 or TRBD2 (5 bases each). The CDR3 length is 14 residues. Germline lookup yields CDR1 SGHTA and CDR2 FQGTGA. The CDR3 protein is CVSSVMGVQETQYF. CDR3 nucleotides: TGTGTCAGCAGCGTAATGGGGGTCCAAGAGACCCAGTACTTC.

This clonotype was observed a single time. V gene TRBV28 combines with J gene TRBJ2-5, with TRBD1 identical over 9 bases. Trimming cost V 5 bases and J 5 bases; bases outside gene matches: 12. The CDR3 is 16 amino acids. Germline V gene sequence: CDR1 MDHEN, CDR2 SYDVKM. The CDR3 nucleotides are TGTGCCAGCAGTCCACGGGACAGGGCTATGGGTGAGACCCAGTACTTC. Protein product: CASSPRDRAMGETQYF.

There are a few counts of this clonotype. The chain recombines TRBV14 with TRBJ1-1, with 9 bases fitting TRBD1. CDR1 and CDR2 (germline): SGHDN, FVKESK. This CDR3 spans 16 amino acids. V shed 3 bases, J shed 0 bases, and the junction held 5 bases outside the gene matches. CDR3 DNA: TGTGCCAGCAGCCACCTCCGGGACAGGGTGAACACTGAAGCTTTCTTT. It codes for CASSHLRDRVNTEAFF.

This clonotype showed up many times. The rearrangement joins TRBV28 to TRBJ2-6; D gene ambiguous. Between the trimmed V and J ends, which lost 3 bases and 0 bases, there was a span of 0 bases. CDR1 and CDR2 from the germline V gene are MDHEN and SYDVKM. This CDR3 is built from 13 residues. DNA for the CDR3: TGTGCCAGCAGTTTCTCTGGGGCCAACGTCCTGACTTTC. It is translated as CASSFSGANVLTF.

At least ten counts were recorded for this clonotype. The chain recombines TRBV6-4 with TRBJ2-1; a weak D match, TRBD2 (8 bases). Germline CDR1 and CDR2: MRHNA and SNTAGT. Trimming stripped 3 bases from V and 9 bases from J, with 18 bases between. The CDR3 loop spans 15 amino acids. CDR3 nucleotide sequence: TGTGCCAGCAGTGAAGTAGGACTAGCAGGGGGTGAGCAGTTCTTC. This codes for CASSEVGLAGGEQFF.

This clonotype was seen a handful of times. The chain combines TRBV10-3 with TRBJ2-6, with a tentative D call TRBD2 (5 bases). Trimming left V 3 bases short and J 1 base short, with 7 bases between. CDR3 length equals 15 residues. The V gene's germline CDR1 is ENHRY and CDR2 SYGVKD. The CDR3, as DNA: TGTGCCATCAGTGACGGAGGTTCTGGGGCCAACGTCCTGACTTTC. This gives the protein CAISDGGSGANVLTF.

This chain links TRBV6-6 with TRBJ2-1; possibly TRBD2 for D (6 bases). Trimming removed 2 bases at V and 4 bases at J, with 15 bases between. The germline gives CDR1 MNHNY, CDR2 SVGAGI (reference sequence). There are 16 residues in the CDR3. CDR3 bases: TGTGCCAGCAGTTACAATTGGGGGGTTAGGTACAATGAGCAGTTCTTC. Its protein is CASSYNWGVRYNEQFF.

This clonotype showed up many times. The chain joins TRBV7-2 to TRBJ1-4; D is possibly TRBD1 (5 bases). The CDR3 has 14 amino acids. Germline values: CDR1 SGHTA, CDR2 FQGNSA. The V gene lost 2 bases and the J gene lost 8 bases, with 12 bases spanning the gap. The chain's CDR3 is CASSLMAGKEKLFF. DNA for the CDR3: TGTGCCAGCAGCTTAATGGCAGGGAAGGAAAAACTGTTTTTT.

This clonotype was observed a handful of times. This sequence joins TRBV27 and TRBJ2-7; D gene ambiguous. The germline V and J ends were trimmed by 2 bases and 3 bases, with 11 bases remaining between them. The CDR3 loop spans 14 amino acids. CDR1 MNHEY and CDR2 SMNVEV come from the germline V gene (reference sequence). The CDR3 bases are TGTGCCAGCAGTTTAGGGCAGCGACTCTACGAGCAGTACTTC. Protein product: CASSLGQRLYEQYF.

To note about this clonotype: A junction end diverges from the germline sequence, so it may reflect a read error. The rearrangement joins TRBV15 to TRBJ2-1; perhaps TRBD1 as D (5 bases). Germline V CDR1 and CDR2: LNHNV, YYDKDF (reference sequence). The CDR3 extends over 16 amino acids. CDR3 loop: CTTSQTSRQPYNEQFF. The CDR3 nucleotides are TGTACCACCAGCCAAACCTCGAGACAGCCTTACAATGAGCAGTTCTTC.

The J gene is TRBJ2-7, the V gene TRBV7-9; a weak D match, TRBD2 (5 bases). Trimming took 3 bases from V and 5 from J, leaving 11 bases between them. CDR3 length equals 13 residues. The germline V gene has CDR1 SEHNR and CDR2 FQNEAQ (reference sequence). CDR3 in DNA: TGTGCCAGCAGCTTTGGGTCGGGAAACGAGCAGTACTTC. Translated, it gives CASSFGSGNEQYF.

There are a few counts of this clonotype. The chain combines TRBV15 with TRBJ1-6; TRBD1 matches at 7 bases. CDR1 LNHNV and CDR2 YYDKDF come from the germline V gene (reference sequence). The CDR3 loop spans 16 amino acids. V trimming: 2 bases; J trimming: 9 bases; junction bases outside the gene matches: 10. The CDR3 region is CATSRSTTGSASPLHF. CDR3 nucleotides: TGTGCCACCAGCAGATCAACGACAGGGTCGGCTTCACCCCTCCACTTT.